In its sample, the clone carrying this T cell receptor beta chain was seen a few times. The record originates from a study of blood T cell repertoires in COVID-19. Overall study context: The analysed material was cDNA or gDNA that came from T cells, B-cell-depleted T cells, or PBMCs.

Under the authors' procedure: Reference gene primers were amplified, and this amplification served to estimate nucleated cell counts. Assay: immunoSEQ multiplex PCR; the TCRdb copy retains only in-frame clones and omits some. Clonal size and the V and J genes are those of that table, whereas D and trimming came from the DNA. The table includes approximately 110,000 clones, around nine tenths detected once. V was pared by 4 bases and J by 7 bases, with 12 bases of the junction left unmatched. The CDR3 covers 15 residues. The germline gives CDR1 SGHDT, CDR2 YYEEEE. The specimen sequenced was peripheral blood. V is TRBV5-6 and J is TRBJ2-7, with TRBD2 identical over 9 bases. This TCR was recovered from a man aged 40-49 years with acute or convalescent COVID-19. In DNA, the CDR3 is TGTGCCAGCAGCCTAGGTTTGGGACTAGCTAGTGAGCAGTACTTC. As protein: CASSLGLGLASEQYF.